The clone carrying this T cell receptor (beta chain) has a count of ten or more. V lost 5 bases, J lost 6 bases, and 10 bases lay in between. Germline V gene sequence: CDR1 SGHAT, CDR2 FQNNGV. This CDR3 region has 13 residues. The library was built from about 0.4 ug RNA with molecular barcoded adaptors for alpha/delta and beta/gamma chains. TCRdb itself ran the reads through MiXCR, one entry per CDR3 protein. The sample lists 11,000 to 15,000 distinct CDR3 sequences, around 20% seen once, with over 75% in the top ten. The entry originates in a study of read filtering for tumor transcriptome and immune sequencing. As for the study in general: The cohort had 17 to 20 men and roughly 13 women aged about 40 to 90, mean about 68 years. Revised staging placed fewer than ten patients in R-ISS I, some 17 in II, six or seven in III. Whole-transcriptome libraries were prepared after DNase treatment.

Every patient had bone marrow sampled while the disease was active. The sequence was obtained from a donor aged 40 or older with multiple myeloma. The V gene is TRBV11-2, the J gene TRBJ2-2; D not certain. Source material: a population of CD138-negative cells sorted from bone marrow. This CDR3 reads CASSPALAGELFF. For the CDR3, the DNA is TGTGCCAGCAGCCCCGCCTTGGCCGGGGAGCTGTTTTTT.